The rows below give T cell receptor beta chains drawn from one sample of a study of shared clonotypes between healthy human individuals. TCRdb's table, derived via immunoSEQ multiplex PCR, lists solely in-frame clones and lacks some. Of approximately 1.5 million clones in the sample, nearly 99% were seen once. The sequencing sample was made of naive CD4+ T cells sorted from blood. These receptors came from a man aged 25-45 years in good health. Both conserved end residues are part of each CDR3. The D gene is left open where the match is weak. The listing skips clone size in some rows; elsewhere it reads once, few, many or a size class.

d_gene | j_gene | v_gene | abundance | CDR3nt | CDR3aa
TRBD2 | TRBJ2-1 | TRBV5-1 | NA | TGCGCCAGCAGCTCCTTGAGGGGCGGGGGGTACAATGAGCAGTTCTTC | CASSSLRGGGYNEQFF
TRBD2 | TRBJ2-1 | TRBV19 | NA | TGTGCCAGTAGTTTAGCGGGAGGTTACAATGAGCAGTTCTTC | CASSLAGGYNEQFF
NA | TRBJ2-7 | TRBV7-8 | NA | TGTGCCAGCAGCTTAGTCAGGGGATACGAGCAGTACTTC | CASSLVRGYEQYF
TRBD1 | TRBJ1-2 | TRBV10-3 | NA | TGTGCCATTCAACAGGGGGCAGGTGGCTACACCTTC | CAIQQGAGGYTF
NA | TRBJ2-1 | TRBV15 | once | TGTGCCACCAGCAGTAGACCCCTCTCCTACAATGAGCAGTTCTTC | CATSSRPLSYNEQFF
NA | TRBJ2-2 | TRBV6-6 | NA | TGTGCCAGCAGTTACAGGGGGTCCGGGGACACCGGGGAGCTGTTTTTT | CASSYRGSGDTGELFF
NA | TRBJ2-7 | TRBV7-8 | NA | TGTGCCAGCAGCTTAGAGACTTGGCAGTACTTC | CASSLETWQYF
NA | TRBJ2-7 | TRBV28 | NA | TGTGCCAGCAGTTTAATCAGGGCTTTCCGCTCCTACGAGCAGTACTTC | CASSLIRAFRSYEQYF
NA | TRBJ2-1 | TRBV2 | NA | TGTGCCAGCATCGGGTCGCGGGGTCCTACGAATGAGCAGTTCTTC | CASIGSRGPTNEQFF
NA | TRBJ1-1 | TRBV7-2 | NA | TGTGCCAGCAGCCTAAAGGTGAACACTGAAGCTTTCTTT | CASSLKVNTEAFF